The entry that follows covers one T cell receptor beta chain sequence. The antigen it recognizes is unknown. No quality values exist for individual bases; no much larger clone is one base distant. The cysteine opens and the phenylalanine closes a CDR3 of 13 amino acids. The only DNA kept is the CDR3, 39 bases in frame from the first base. V is shortened by 2 bases, J by 15 bases, and the region joining them spans 17 bases. Reading the germline V gene gives CDR1 SGHDN and CDR2 FVKESK. The sample originates from a study of cytomegalovirus exposure and HLA in healthy donors (dated by TCRdb to 2017 to 2019). Looking at the study overall: An earlier analysis of more than 550 of the donors reported around 280 Gb of sequence data and around 100 million unique TCR beta sequences obtained from about 180 million T cells. Roughly 300 gigabases of sequencing data and approximately 84 million unique TCR sequences were included in an early release covering 500 to 750 HLA-typed donors. The genetic ancestry cluster associated with self-reported Caucasian donors included over 65% of the 398 genotyped donors. The aim of the study was to test whether cataloging public T cell receptors could identify signatures of past pathogen exposure. The study used immunosequencing to profile the T cell repertoires of approximately 640 subjects and linked those repertoires to cytomegalovirus serostatus. In addition to the first cohort of approximately 670 subjects, a separate validation cohort of approximately 130 different subjects was used. To predict cytomegalovirus infection status, the study combined high-throughput TCR immunosequencing, statistical association of individual TCRs with disease status, and machine learning. In a later analysis, previously published TCR beta repertoires from hundreds of donors were re-analyzed and high-resolution HLA genotyping was added so that TCR occurrence patterns could be studied. In the later analysis, no new phenotypic data were used to find candidate immune exposures; instead, reliance was placed on TCR beta sequences and their occurrence across donors. In an earlier analysis of roughly 600 of the donors, high-throughput TCR beta sequencing was used to judge whether each TCR beta V gene segment behaved as functional or pseudogenic. Donor age, sex, ethnicity and CMV serostatus were compiled together with the repertoire data. A later genetic analysis took genome-wide SNP genotypes for about three fifths of the roughly 700 donors and used that subset as a discovery cohort. Every discovery cohort repertoire had been produced on one sequencing platform. HLA typing included class I and class II loci at four-digit resolution. The number of donors typed differed by locus, with roughly 629-640 for A, B, C, DRB1 and DQB1, 522 for DQA1, 600 to 610 for DPA1, and approximately 470 for DPB1. Because of strong linkage in the cohort, a handful of DR-DQ haplotypes were treated as single units for association and clustering. On average, over 200,000 unique TCR beta nucleotide sequences were sequenced per donor among several hundred genotyped donors of the cohort, with roughly 18% of those sequences being non-productive. Overall results and qualifications from the work: In a later analysis, HLA-associated TCR beta chains showed more clonal expansion and lower generation probabilities than non-associated chains that were equally common. In a later analysis, TCR association rates were found to vary across HLA loci, with the most associated TCRs seen for DRB1 alleles and the fewest for HLA-C alleles. Most TCR sequences were seen in very few donors, while some public TCRs were found in many individuals. An earlier analysis of around 600 of the donors showed that most TCR beta V segments appeared in productive rearrangements either about 87% or about 30% of the time, which broadly matched IMGT annotations. The earlier analysis of some 560 of the donors excluded 15 to 20 rarely observed V segments, including chromosome 9 orphons, because counts were too low. Several of the top co-occurrence clusters appeared to be linked to parvovirus B19, influenza, CMV and Epstein-Barr virus, according to a later analysis. In this cohort, only TCR beta chains were sequenced, and detectable features were limited by the absence of alpha or paired-chain data. A further reported finding was that TCR beta sequences accurately predicted the HLA-A and HLA-B alleles for most subjects in the first cohort. The presence/absence analyses assumed that sequencing depth was roughly uniform across donors, and that assumption may not be true. In the study, approximately 160 TCR beta chains were listed as associated with cytomegalovirus. It was suggested by the authors that the approach could potentially be generalized to other disease states and immunological phenotypes. Cytomegalovirus status was reported to be diagnosed by the classifier with high specificity and sensitivity in both the original and validation cohorts. Specific HLA alleles were associated with over 15,000 TCR beta sequences at a false discovery rate of 0.05 in a later analysis. Compared with the approximately 600-donor mean, donors in an Asian-associated ancestry cluster had fewer N-insertions in productive TCRs, according to a later genetic analysis. In vitro tests confirmed that a few of the cytomegalovirus-associated TCR beta chains recognize cytomegalovirus antigens. The 87-base-pair reads could not distinguish some IMGT-functional V segments, including TRBV6-2 and TRBV6-3, so those segments were excluded. Correlated functional status among segregating V segments might reflect linkage disequilibrium, but an unknown experimental factor could not be ruled out. When HLA alleles, especially DR and DQ, strongly co-occurred, TCR associations were difficult to assign to individual alleles. In a later genetic analysis, a missense DCLRE1C variant was associated with V-gene and J-gene trimming of TCR beta chains, and the association was replicated in an independent cohort. For the cohort, immune exposure information was limited to CMV serostatus. A cluster of highly shared sequence variants was judged likely to be a technical artifact of the sequencing pipeline. A later analysis found that most CMV-associated TCR beta chains appeared HLA-restricted, with HLA associations seemingly driven largely by CMV exposure. Because HLA typing was unavailable for some donors at each locus, only the typed subset was used in association tests.

The library came from the immunoSEQ multiplex PCR assay. A mixture of 60 forward primers for TCR Vbeta segments and 13 reverse primers for TCR Jbeta segments was used in the multiplex PCR. A multiplex PCR assay on genomic DNA amplified the CDR3 region of rearranged TCR beta genes. The amplified TCR beta libraries were sequenced on the Illumina HiSeq System as 87-base-pair reads. In the original analysis: In a later analysis, about 80 million unique TCR beta chains were counted across the 500 to 850 repertoires, and approximately 11 million of these chains were shared by at least two donors. Raw reads were error-corrected and collapsed into unique sequences by a nearest-neighbor algorithm in which closely related sequences were merged to remove PCR and sequencing errors. CDR3 sequences were aligned to IMGT reference sequences to assign V, D and J gene segments. For a sequence to be retained, a match of at least six nucleotides was required to both a V gene segment and a J gene segment. Rearrangements were called productive when the CDR3 lacked stop codons and stayed in frame with V and J; all others were non-productive. CDR3 was defined by IMGT convention, running from the second conserved V-encoded cysteine to the conserved J-encoded phenylalanine. In an earlier analysis of approximately 590 of the donors, sequences lacking an unambiguous match to a single V gene segment were excluded. An earlier analysis of about 590 of the donors classified V segments as functional when productive rearrangements were above 56.7% and as segregating when the standard deviation between donors was above 5%. A statistical classification framework was built to diagnose cytomegalovirus status from the catalog of TCR beta chain sequences. In a later analysis, V and J genes were assigned by comparing TCR nucleotide sequences against IMGT/GENE-DB human TR gene sequences. A later analysis assigned CDR3 sequences and most-parsimonious VDJ recombination scenarios with the TCRdist pipeline. In a later analysis, each TCR beta chain was defined by its CDR3 amino acid sequence together with its V-gene family, and reads lacking a unique V-gene family were excluded. As a way to deal with suspected cross-contamination and a sequencing artifact, a later analysis dropped 592 nucleotide sequences that were highly shared and had low generation probability. For each public chain, a later analysis derived a clonal expansion index from normalized ranks of inferred template counts within each repertoire. Generation probabilities in a later analysis came from a VDJ recombination model fitted to out-of-frame rearrangements, and those results were checked against IGoR. Hypergeometric tests were used in a later analysis to score TCR-TCR, TCR-HLA and TCR-CMV co-occurrence, with a repertoire-size bias correction applied to the TCR pairs. In a later analysis, false discovery rates were estimated by permuting HLA or CMV assignments 20 times. In a later analysis, co-occurring TCRs were grouped with DBSCAN, and TCRdist sequence similarity was added when clustering was performed within HLA-allele-positive subsets. Repertoires with fewer than 30,000 or more than 120,000 public chains, plus five repertoires with anomalous nucleotide sharing, were excluded from co-occurrence clustering. The immuneACCESS repertoire file appears here via TCRdb, limited to in-frame rearrangements. These files lack a portion of the clones; in checked studies, under half of the deficit traces to unresolved V genes, and the cause of the others is not known. D and trimming come from the DNA, and the V and J calls and clone size come from that table. The sample contains under 150,000 clones, over 75% of them found a single time. The ten top clones hold under 7% of the sample.

The cohort consisted of 600 or so healthy bone marrow donors. At the time of sampling, all cohort members were nominally healthy, though unrecorded immune exposures were likely present. The donor was CMV seropositive and was included in the group of 250 to 300 seropositive cohort members. Each donor provided a peripheral blood sample, and peripheral blood mononuclear cells were used for TCR beta sequencing. Genomic DNA extraction from the blood cell samples was performed with the Qiagen DNeasy Blood Extraction Kit. This clonotype was sampled from a woman aged 40-49 years in good health and CMV-seropositive. The sequenced material came from PBMCs. The chain employs TRBV14 and TRBJ2-1; the D gene is perhaps TRBD2, from 5 matching bases. CDR3 region: CASSQQLGVRAFF. The DNA sequence is given as TGTGCCAGCAGCCAACAGCTCGGGGTAAGGGCGTTCTTC.